Below, one T cell receptor beta chain is given with its context. Its antigen is currently not known. Per-base qualities were not stored, and no clone one base away is much larger. Libraries were constructed by the immunoSEQ multiplex PCR assay. As stored in TCRdb, this immuneACCESS dataset retains in-frame rearrangements with V and J assigned. A fraction of the clones does not appear; measured against another copy, unresolved V genes explain less than half of the discrepancy, and the remainder lacks a known reason. This sample has around 68,000 clones in its table, and approximately 82% of those were observed once. The biggest ten clones account for 4.5% to 7% of the sample. The data originate from a study of PD-1 blockade in mismatch repair-deficient tumors (TCRdb year 2017). With respect to the entire study: Between September 2013 and late 2016, the trial enrolled 80 to 95 consecutive patients with some eleven types of mismatch repair-deficient cancer, all of whom had received prior treatment and were progressing. Tumor-associated T cell clones in the peripheral blood of patients responding to PD-1 blockade were tracked using deep sequencing of TCR CDR3 regions.

For each enrolled patient, mismatch repair deficiency was established using either polymerase chain reaction or immunohistochemistry. TCR sequencing was performed for a few patients who responded to pembrolizumab therapy. The phase II trial prospectively tested pembrolizumab PD-1 blockade in advanced mismatch repair-deficient cancers regardless of tissue of origin. Serial peripheral blood T cell samples were collected before and at multiple times after starting PD-1 blockade. Blood sampling times were expressed in weeks after the first pembrolizumab dose. CDR1 and CDR2 are drawn from the germline V gene (reference sequence): SEHNR, FQNEAQ. Spanning cysteine to phenylalanine, the CDR3 consists of 15 amino acids. Just CDR3 DNA is preserved here, 45 bases in frame from base 1. The V end gives up 1 base and the J end 6 bases, leaving 6 bases in the junction not matched to a gene. Points the paper makes about the study in general: Rapid expansion after pembrolizumab followed by contraction, generally before radiologic responses, was shown by tumor-resident clones, which were often undetectable in blood before treatment.

The receptor was derived from an adult with mismatch repair-deficient cancer. The chain links TRBV7-9 with TRBJ2-1; TRBD1 matches 7 bases in the middle. The starting material was peripheral blood, obtained 2 weeks after starting pembrolizumab. The DNA sequence is TGTGCCAGCAGCTTAGAGACAGGGCAACCCAATGAGCAGTTCTTC. Its coded protein is CASSLETGQPNEQFF.